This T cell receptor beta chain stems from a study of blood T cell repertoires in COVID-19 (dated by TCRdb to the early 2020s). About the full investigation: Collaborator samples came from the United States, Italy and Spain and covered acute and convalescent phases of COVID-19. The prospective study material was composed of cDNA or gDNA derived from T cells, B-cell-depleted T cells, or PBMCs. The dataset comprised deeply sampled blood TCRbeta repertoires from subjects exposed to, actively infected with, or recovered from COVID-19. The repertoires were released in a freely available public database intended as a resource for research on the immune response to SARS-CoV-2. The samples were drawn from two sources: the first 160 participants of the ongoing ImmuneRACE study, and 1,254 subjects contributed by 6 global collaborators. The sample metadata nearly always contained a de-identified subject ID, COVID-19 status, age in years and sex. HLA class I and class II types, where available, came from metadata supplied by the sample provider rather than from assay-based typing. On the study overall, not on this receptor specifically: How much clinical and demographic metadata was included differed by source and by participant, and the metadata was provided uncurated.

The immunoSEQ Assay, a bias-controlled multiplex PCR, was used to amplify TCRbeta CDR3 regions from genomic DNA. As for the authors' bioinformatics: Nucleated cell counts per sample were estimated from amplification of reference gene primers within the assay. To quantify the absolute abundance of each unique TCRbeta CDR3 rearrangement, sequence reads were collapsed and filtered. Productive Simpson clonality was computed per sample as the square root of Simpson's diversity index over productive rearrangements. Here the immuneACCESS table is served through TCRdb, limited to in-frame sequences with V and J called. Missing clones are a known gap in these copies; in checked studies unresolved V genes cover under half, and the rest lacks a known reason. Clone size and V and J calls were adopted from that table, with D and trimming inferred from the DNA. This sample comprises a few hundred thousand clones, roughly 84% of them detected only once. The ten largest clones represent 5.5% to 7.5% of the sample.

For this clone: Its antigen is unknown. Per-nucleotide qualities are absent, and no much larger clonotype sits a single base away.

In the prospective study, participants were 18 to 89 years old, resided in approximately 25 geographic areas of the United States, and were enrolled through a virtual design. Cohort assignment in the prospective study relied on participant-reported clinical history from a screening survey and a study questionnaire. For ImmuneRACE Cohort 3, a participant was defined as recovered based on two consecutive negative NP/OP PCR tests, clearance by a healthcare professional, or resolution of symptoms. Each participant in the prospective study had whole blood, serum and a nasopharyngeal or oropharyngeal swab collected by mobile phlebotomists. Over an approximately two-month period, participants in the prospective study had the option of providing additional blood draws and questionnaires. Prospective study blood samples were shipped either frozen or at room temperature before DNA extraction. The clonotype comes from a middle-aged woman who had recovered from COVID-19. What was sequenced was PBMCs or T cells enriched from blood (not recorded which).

The DNA sequence is given as TGTGCCAGCAGCTTAGGACTAGCGGGAAAGGATGAGCAGTTCTTC. This encodes CASSLGLAGKDEQFF. The chain employs TRBV11-1 and TRBJ2-1, with 11 middle bases fitting TRBD2. The CDR3 spans 15 residues, from the cysteine through the phenylalanine. The retained sequence is limited to the CDR3, 45 bases, with the frame set at the first base. The V end gives up 1 base and the J end 8 bases, leaving 4 bases in the junction not matched to a gene. CDR1 and CDR2 were assigned from the germline V gene (reference sequence) as SGHAT and FQDESV.